This T cell receptor (beta chain) was recorded in a study of CD8 T cells in Susac syndrome. Findings and limits, study-wide: The authors acknowledged that their TCR sequencing and HLA analysis involved a relatively small number of individuals.

Germline CDR1 reads SEHNR; CDR2 reads FQNEAQ (reference sequence). Losses at the gene ends were 3 bases for V and 0 bases for J; bases not matched to a gene: 1. The CDR3 is 16 amino acids. The authors sequenced TCR beta from blood CD8+ and CD4+ T cells. TEMRA cells were FACS-enriched, unlike CD8+ and CD4+ T cells, which were negatively isolated. As regards this clonotype: Its specificity is not known.

Random hexamers primed reverse transcription of roughly 0.45 to 1 ug RNA. TCR beta CDR3 was amplified by immunoSEQ multiplex PCR. This amplification extended across 54 Vbeta and 13 Jbeta segments. TCRdb ran MiXCR on the immunoSEQ multiplex PCR reads and lists one entry per CDR3 protein. The sample contains about 430,000 distinct CDR3 sequences, around 85% of which appear only once. This chain connects TRBV7-9 to TRBJ2-5; 13 nucleotides match TRBD2. This TCR came from a human donor with multiple sclerosis. Sequencing was done on a sample of CD8+ T cells from PBMCs. CDR3 coding DNA: TGTGCCAGCAGCTTGGGGACTAGCGGGGACCAAGAGACCCAGTACTTC. This translates into CASSLGTSGDQETQYF.